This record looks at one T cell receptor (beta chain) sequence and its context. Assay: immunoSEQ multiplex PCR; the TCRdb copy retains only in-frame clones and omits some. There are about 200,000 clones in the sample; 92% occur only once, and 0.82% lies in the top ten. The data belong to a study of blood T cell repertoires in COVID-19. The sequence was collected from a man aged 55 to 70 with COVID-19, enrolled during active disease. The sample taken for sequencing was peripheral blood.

The CDR3: CASRSYREISVEQYF. CDR3 coding DNA: TGTGCCAGCAGAAGTTACAGGGAGATAAGTGTGGAGCAGTACTTC. The chain employs TRBV5-6 and TRBJ2-7; possibly TRBD1 for D (6 bases). This CDR3 is 15 amino acids long. V lost 5 bases, J lost 7 bases, and 22 bases lay in between. Germline loops: CDR1 SGHDT, CDR2 YYEEEE.